This TCR beta chain emerged from a study of long-term antiretroviral therapy in people with HIV. The germline gives CDR1 MDHEN, CDR2 SYDVKM. V trimming: 6 bases; J trimming: 3 bases; junction bases outside the gene matches: 4. This CDR3 comprises 14 residues. Sequencing relied on immunoSEQ assay v3.0, run at survey level. Using immunoSEQ multiplex PCR, the repertoire was profiled, and TCRdb retains in-frame clones only, with some absent. This sample yields approximately 13,000 clones, of which 77% are seen a single time; approximately 19% belongs to the top ten. All donors provided no fewer than one pre-ART and no fewer than two post-ART PBMC samples.

The gene calls are TRBV28 and TRBJ1-5; 8 bases align to TRBD1. The receptor was derived from a man aged 35 to 55 with HIV. Sequences were derived from unsorted PBMCs, sampled 1.3 years before starting antiretroviral therapy. In DNA form, the CDR3 reads TGTGCCAGCAGCCCAGGGGGCTCCAATCAGCCCCAGCATTTT. Translated: CASSPGGSNQPQHF.